The 9 T cell receptor beta chains given below trace back to one sample, sequenced in a study of OX40 agonist ivuxolimab in advanced cancers. Measured with immunoSEQ multiplex PCR; TCRdb has only the in-frame clones, and not every one. This table holds around 100,000 clones, about 96% found once. The sequences come from CD4+ or CD8+ T cells sorted from blood, collected in a trial of the OX40 agonist ivuxolimab. These receptors were obtained from an adult with an advanced solid tumor such as melanoma, head and neck, liver or kidney cancer.

The chain couples TRBV6-5 to TRBJ2-5; 7 bases agree with TRBD1. The germline gives CDR1 MNHEY, CDR2 SVGAGI. The CDR3 loop spans 14 amino acids. J gave up 2 bases and V 5 bases, and 5 bases lay outside the gene matches. The chain's CDR3 is CASSEYRGQETQYF. The CDR3 coding sequence is TGTGCCAGCAGTGAGTACAGGGGACAAGAGACCCAGTACTTC.

The chain combines TRBV9 with TRBJ1-2; D remains unclear. This CDR3 is 13 amino acids long. V gave up 4 bases and J gave up 8 bases, with 15 bases separating them. CDR1 is SGDLS and CDR2 is YYNGEE in the germline V gene. CDR3 coding DNA: TGTGCCAGCAGCCCAATAAAGGTCGGAGGCTACACCTTC. Amino acid sequence: CASSPIKVGGYTF.

This sequence joins TRBV9 and TRBJ2-3; D uncertain. This CDR3 region has 14 residues. The V end was cut by 3 bases, the J end by 0 bases, with 8 bases between. Germline V gene sequence: CDR1 SGDLS, CDR2 YYNGEE. CDR3 loop: CASSAVESTDTQYF. The CDR3 bases are TGTGCCAGCAGCGCGGTCGAAAGCACAGATACGCAGTATTTT.

The chain recombines TRBV19 with TRBJ2-5, with 8 positions matching TRBD1. V was clipped by 5 bases and J by 5 bases; unmatched bases: 7. Germline loops: CDR1 LNHDA, CDR2 SQIVND (reference sequence). CDR3 length: 14 residues. The CDR3 DNA follows: TGTGCCAGTAGTTGGCCAGGGGGCTATGAGACCCAGTACTTC. Amino acids: CASSWPGGYETQYF.

The chain couples TRBV10-3 to TRBJ2-7, with TRBD2 matching 12 bases. The CDR3 totals 14 residues. After removal of 6 bases from V and 5 bases from J, the junction contained 5 bases not matched to a gene. Germline assignment: CDR1 ENHRY and CDR2 SYGVKD. CDR3 DNA sequence: TGTGCCATCAGGCTGACTAGCGGGAGCCACGAGCAGTACTTC. It codes for CAIRLTSGSHEQYF.

The chain recombines TRBV5-6 with TRBJ2-4; TRBD1 might be the D (5 bases). Trimming left V 5 bases short and J 8 bases short, with 14 bases between. The CDR3 sequence is 13 residues long. Looked up from germline, CDR1 is SGHDT and CDR2 is YYEEEE. Here the CDR3 reads CASRSNRKDIQYF. CDR3 bases: TGTGCCAGCAGATCGAACAGGAAGGACATTCAGTACTTC.

The chain carries TRBV7-9 and TRBJ2-7; tentatively, D is TRBD1 or TRBD2 (5 bases each). Trimming took off 2 bases at V and 2 bases at J, with 7 bases between the two ends. This CDR3 region has 13 residues. CDR1 and CDR2 (germline): SEHNR, FQNEAQ (reference sequence). The CDR3 DNA reads as TGTGCCAGCAGCTTACGGGGCACCTACGAGCAGTACTTC. Its protein product is CASSLRGTYEQYF.

The CDR3 loop is CASSVARSTDTQYF. The CDR3 DNA sequence: TGTGCCAGCAGCGTAGCTAGGTCTACAGATACGCAGTATTTT. The chain links TRBV9 to TRBJ2-3; D ambiguous. CDR3 length: 14 amino acids. The V end lost 0 bases, the J end lost 3 bases, and 8 bases lay between the germline ends. Germline V gene data show CDR1 as SGDLS and CDR2 as YYNGEE.

The chain recombines TRBV4-1 with TRBJ2-3; no firm D call. V was pared by 1 base and J by 5 bases, with 7 bases between. Germline V gene sequence: CDR1 MGHRA, CDR2 YSYEKL. The CDR3 is 13 residues long. The CDR3 sequence: CASSQALVDTQYF. The CDR3 coding sequence is TGCGCCAGCAGCCAAGCGCTTGTAGATACGCAGTATTTT.